Listed below are T cell receptor beta chains from one sample, sequenced in a study of blood T cells in healthy people across ages. In TCRdb, the 5' RACE reads were re-called with MiXCR into one record per CDR3 protein. The table has roughly 800,000 distinct CDR3 sequences, around 24% seen once. This sample was also put to use in a study of T cells of mothers and their children.

The sample consisted of blood. The receptors come from a boy aged 5 to 17 in good health. Both conserved end residues are part of each CDR3. D genes are given only for firm matches. Where a row states a size, it is once, few, many or the class of an expanded clone; other rows omit it.

J gene: TRBJ2-7
D gene: TRBD2
CDR3 length: 16
V gene: TRBV5-1
clone size: few
CDR3 DNA: TGCGCCAGCAGCTGGGGACTAGCGGGGGGTCCCTACGAGCAGTACTTC
CDR3 protein: CASSWGLAGGPYEQYF

J gene: TRBJ1-2
D gene: NA
CDR3 length: 19
V gene: TRBV5-6
clone size: few
CDR3 DNA: TGTGCCAGCAGCGCCGGCCTAGGACACCTACAAGTATGGAACTATGGCTACACCTTC
CDR3 protein: CASSAGLGHLQVWNYGYTF

J gene: TRBJ2-4
D gene: TRBD1
CDR3 length: 15
V gene: TRBV7-2
clone size: few
CDR3 DNA: TGTGCCAGCAGCCTAAGGGGGCAAGCCAAAAACATTCAGTACTTC
CDR3 protein: CASSLRGQAKNIQYF

J gene: TRBJ2-1
D gene: NA
CDR3 length: 12
V gene: TRBV6-1
clone size: few
CDR3 DNA: TGTGCCAGCACCCCCCGGGACAATGAGCAGTTCTTC
CDR3 protein: CASTPRDNEQFF

J gene: TRBJ2-2
D gene: NA
CDR3 length: 17
V gene: TRBV27
clone size: NA
CDR3 DNA: TGTGCCAGCAGTTTACTTAAGAGCGGAGCGAACACCGGGGAGCTGTTTTTT
CDR3 protein: CASSLLKSGANTGELFF

J gene: TRBJ2-5
D gene: NA
CDR3 length: 14
V gene: TRBV20-1
clone size: NA
CDR3 DNA: TGCAATGCTAGAGGTAGAGTGACTCAAGAGACCCAGTACTTC
CDR3 protein: CNARGRVTQETQYF

J gene: TRBJ2-3
D gene: NA
CDR3 length: 13
V gene: TRBV29-1
clone size: few
CDR3 DNA: TGCAGCGTTGGGGGACGCCACACAGATACGCAGTATTTT
CDR3 protein: CSVGGRHTDTQYF

J gene: TRBJ1-2
D gene: NA
CDR3 length: 15
V gene: TRBV20-1
clone size: NA
CDR3 DNA: TGCAGTGCTAGAGATCTCGGCAGGGTCTCTCCGGGCTACACCTTC
CDR3 protein: CSARDLGRVSPGYTF

J gene: TRBJ2-1
D gene: TRBD2
CDR3 length: 15
V gene: TRBV5-1
clone size: NA
CDR3 DNA: TGCGCCAGCAGGGGGCGGGGGGCCCCTTACAATGAGCAGTTCTTC
CDR3 protein: CASRGRGAPYNEQFF

J gene: TRBJ2-7
D gene: NA
CDR3 length: 14
V gene: TRBV12-3/TRBV12-4
clone size: NA
CDR3 DNA: TGTGCCAGCAGTTTCTCTTACGGGTCCTACGAGCAGTACTTC
CDR3 protein: CASSFSYGSYEQYF

J gene: TRBJ2-6
D gene: TRBD1
CDR3 length: 17
V gene: TRBV6-1
clone size: few
CDR3 DNA: TGTGCCAGCAGGAATGGACAGGGTCTAAGTGGGGCCAACGTCCTGACTTTC
CDR3 protein: CASRNGQGLSGANVLTF

J gene: TRBJ1-4
D gene: NA
CDR3 length: 11
V gene: TRBV10-3
clone size: NA
CDR3 DNA: TGTGCCATCAGTGAGGATGAAAAACTGTTTTTT
CDR3 protein: CAISEDEKLFF

J gene: TRBJ2-3
D gene: NA
CDR3 length: 14
V gene: TRBV5-1
clone size: few
CDR3 DNA: TGCGCCAGCCATACCCCCGGGCTCACAGATACGCAGTATTTT
CDR3 protein: CASHTPGLTDTQYF

J gene: TRBJ2-7
D gene: TRBD2
CDR3 length: 16
V gene: TRBV6-6
clone size: NA
CDR3 DNA: TGTGCCAGCAGTTACTCGGGGCGGGGGAGCTCCTACGAGCAGTACTTC
CDR3 protein: CASSYSGRGSSYEQYF

J gene: TRBJ1-3
D gene: NA
CDR3 length: 16
V gene: TRBV12-3/TRBV12-4
clone size: NA
CDR3 DNA: TGTGCCAGCAGTTTAGCGGGTTTTGGGCGAGGAAACACCATATATTTT
CDR3 protein: CASSLAGFGRGNTIYF

J gene: TRBJ1-2
D gene: NA
CDR3 length: 15
V gene: TRBV12-3/TRBV12-4
clone size: few
CDR3 DNA: TGTGCCAGCAGTTTGGGCAGGAGGGCTAACTATGGCTACACCTTC
CDR3 protein: CASSLGRRANYGYTF

J gene: TRBJ2-1
D gene: NA
CDR3 length: 15
V gene: TRBV9
clone size: NA
CDR3 DNA: TGTGCCAGCAGCGTAAATGGGGGCGCCTACTACGAGCAGTTCTTC
CDR3 protein: CASSVNGGAYYEQFF

J gene: TRBJ2-1
D gene: TRBD2
CDR3 length: 15
V gene: TRBV30
clone size: few
CDR3 DNA: TGTGCCTGGAAAAGCGGGGGGCGCATCTACAATGAGCAGTTCTTC
CDR3 protein: CAWKSGGRIYNEQFF

J gene: TRBJ2-2
D gene: NA
CDR3 length: 17
V gene: TRBV4-1
clone size: few
CDR3 DNA: TGCGCCAGCAGCCAAGCGGGGGGCAGGGTGGCCACCGGGGAGCTGTTTTTT
CDR3 protein: CASSQAGGRVATGELFF

J gene: TRBJ2-1
D gene: TRBD2
CDR3 length: 15
V gene: TRBV6-4
clone size: NA
CDR3 DNA: TGTGCCAGCAGGATTAGCGGGGGGGCAGATAATGAGCAGTTCTTC
CDR3 protein: CASRISGGADNEQFF

J gene: TRBJ2-2
D gene: NA
CDR3 length: 15
V gene: TRBV5-1
clone size: few
CDR3 DNA: TGCGCCAGCAGCCCCGCAGGGTACGAAACCGGGGAGCTGTTTTTT
CDR3 protein: CASSPAGYETGELFF

J gene: TRBJ2-3
D gene: NA
CDR3 length: 16
V gene: TRBV24-1
clone size: NA
CDR3 DNA: TGTGCCACCAGTGATTTAGGGTCCGGGGAGCGGAATACGCAGTATTTT
CDR3 protein: CATSDLGSGERNTQYF

J gene: TRBJ1-6
D gene: TRBD1
CDR3 length: 14
V gene: TRBV10-3
clone size: few
CDR3 DNA: TGTGCCATCAAAGGACAGGGATCGGGATCACCCCTCCACTTT
CDR3 protein: CAIKGQGSGSPLHF

J gene: TRBJ2-1
D gene: TRBD2
CDR3 length: 18
V gene: TRBV4-1
clone size: NA
CDR3 DNA: TGCGCCAGCAGCCAAAACAGCGGGGGGGCGAGCTCCTACAATGAGCAGTTCTTC
CDR3 protein: CASSQNSGGASSYNEQFF

J gene: TRBJ1-1
D gene: NA
CDR3 length: 17
V gene: TRBV4-1
clone size: few
CDR3 DNA: TGCGCCAGCAGCCATGGGGCGGGGACAAATAAGAACACTGAAGCTTTCTTT
CDR3 protein: CASSHGAGTNKNTEAFF

J gene: TRBJ1-6
D gene: TRBD1
CDR3 length: 15
V gene: TRBV18
clone size: NA
CDR3 DNA: TGTGCCAGCTCACCACAGCAGGGACAGAATTCACCCCTCCACTTT
CDR3 protein: CASSPQQGQNSPLHF

J gene: TRBJ2-5
D gene: NA
CDR3 length: 15
V gene: TRBV12-5
clone size: few
CDR3 DNA: TGTGCTAGTGGTTTGGAGTTGCCATATTTAGAGACCCAGTACTTC
CDR3 protein: CASGLELPYLETQYF

J gene: TRBJ2-3
D gene: TRBD1
CDR3 length: 15
V gene: TRBV4-1
clone size: NA
CDR3 DNA: TGCGCCAGCAGCCAGGTCGACAGGGGGACAGATACGCAGTATTTT
CDR3 protein: CASSQVDRGTDTQYF

J gene: TRBJ2-1
D gene: TRBD2
CDR3 length: 14
V gene: TRBV7-2
clone size: NA
CDR3 DNA: TGTGCCAGCAGCCGCGGGGGGGCTGGCAATGAGCAGTTCTTC
CDR3 protein: CASSRGGAGNEQFF

J gene: TRBJ2-5
D gene: TRBD2
CDR3 length: 15
V gene: TRBV7-3
clone size: few
CDR3 DNA: TGTGCCAGCAGCCGGACTAGCGGGGGGTGGGAGACCCAGTACTTC
CDR3 protein: CASSRTSGGWETQYF

J gene: TRBJ2-5
D gene: NA
CDR3 length: 14
V gene: TRBV4-1
clone size: NA
CDR3 DNA: TGCGCCAGCAGCCAACCTCGGTGGGGGAGGACCCAGTACTTC
CDR3 protein: CASSQPRWGRTQYF

J gene: TRBJ2-7
D gene: NA
CDR3 length: 14
V gene: TRBV15
clone size: NA
CDR3 DNA: TGTGCCACCGCGGTGAGCGGTTTTGTCCACGAGCAGTACTTC
CDR3 protein: CATAVSGFVHEQYF

J gene: TRBJ2-5
D gene: NA
CDR3 length: 15
V gene: TRBV4-1
clone size: NA
CDR3 DNA: TGCGCCAGCAGCCAAGATCGGCTAGCACAAGAGACCCAGTACTTC
CDR3 protein: CASSQDRLAQETQYF

J gene: TRBJ1-4
D gene: TRBD1
CDR3 length: 18
V gene: TRBV18
clone size: NA
CDR3 DNA: TGTGCCAGCTCACCAAGCGGGACAGGGGGAAGAGTTAATGAAAAACTGTTTTTT
CDR3 protein: CASSPSGTGGRVNEKLFF

J gene: TRBJ2-7
D gene: NA
CDR3 length: 16
V gene: TRBV7-2
clone size: few
CDR3 DNA: TGTGCCAGCAGCTTAGCGGTACAGCCTTACCCCTACGAGCAGTACTTC
CDR3 protein: CASSLAVQPYPYEQYF

J gene: TRBJ2-5
D gene: NA
CDR3 length: 15
V gene: TRBV5-1
clone size: NA
CDR3 DNA: TGCGCCAGCAGCATACTGACAGAAAACCAAGAGACCCAGTACTTC
CDR3 protein: CASSILTENQETQYF

J gene: TRBJ2-5
D gene: NA
CDR3 length: 15
V gene: TRBV24-1
clone size: NA
CDR3 DNA: TGTGCCACCAGTGATCCCTCGACGTACCAAGAGACCCAGTACTTC
CDR3 protein: CATSDPSTYQETQYF

J gene: TRBJ2-7
D gene: NA
CDR3 length: 16
V gene: TRBV2
clone size: NA
CDR3 DNA: TGTGCCAGCAGCGACCCTGACAGGATTTGGCGGTACGAGCAGTACTTC
CDR3 protein: CASSDPDRIWRYEQYF

J gene: TRBJ1-4
D gene: NA
CDR3 length: 12
V gene: TRBV20-1
clone size: NA
CDR3 DNA: TGCAGTGCTAGGGACAATCAGGAAAAACTGTTTTTT
CDR3 protein: CSARDNQEKLFF

J gene: TRBJ2-1
D gene: NA
CDR3 length: 15
V gene: TRBV4-1
clone size: few
CDR3 DNA: TGCGCCAGCAGCCAAGATGCGGCACGGAACAATGAGCAGTTCTTC
CDR3 protein: CASSQDAARNNEQFF

J gene: TRBJ1-4
D gene: NA
CDR3 length: 15
V gene: TRBV15
clone size: NA
CDR3 DNA: TGTGCCACCAGCAGAGATCTAAAAACGGATGAAAAACTGTTTTTT
CDR3 protein: CATSRDLKTDEKLFF

J gene: TRBJ1-1
D gene: TRBD1
CDR3 length: 16
V gene: TRBV5-1
clone size: few
CDR3 DNA: TGCGCCAGCAGCCCGGACAGGGCTGGGATGAACACTGAAGCTTTCTTT
CDR3 protein: CASSPDRAGMNTEAFF

J gene: TRBJ1-5
D gene: TRBD1
CDR3 length: 13
V gene: TRBV27
clone size: NA
CDR3 DNA: TGTGCCAGCAGTAAGGGGGCGGGTCAGCCCCAGCATTTT
CDR3 protein: CASSKGAGQPQHF

J gene: TRBJ2-1
D gene: TRBD2
CDR3 length: 16
V gene: TRBV7-2
clone size: NA
CDR3 DNA: TGTGCCAGCAGCTTAGGAGGAGCGGGGCCGGACAATGAGCAGTTCTTC
CDR3 protein: CASSLGGAGPDNEQFF

J gene: TRBJ1-6
D gene: NA
CDR3 length: 15
V gene: TRBV20-1
clone size: many
CDR3 DNA: TGCAGTGCTAGAGTCAGGGTCGGGTATAATTCACCCCTCCACTTT
CDR3 protein: CSARVRVGYNSPLHF

J gene: TRBJ2-1
D gene: NA
CDR3 length: 11
V gene: TRBV29-1
clone size: few
CDR3 DNA: TGCAGCGTTGAATACGACAATGAGCAGTTCTTC
CDR3 protein: CSVEYDNEQFF

J gene: TRBJ2-2
D gene: NA
CDR3 length: 15
V gene: TRBV29-1
clone size: NA
CDR3 DNA: TGCAGCGTTGAAGTGGCGGGCCTGGTGACCGGGGAGCTGTTTTTT
CDR3 protein: CSVEVAGLVTGELFF

J gene: TRBJ2-3
D gene: NA
CDR3 length: 15
V gene: TRBV9
clone size: NA
CDR3 DNA: TGTGCCAGCAGCGCCCGGGGGACAATCACAGATACGCAGTATTTT
CDR3 protein: CASSARGTITDTQYF

J gene: TRBJ2-5
D gene: NA
CDR3 length: 17
V gene: TRBV14
clone size: few
CDR3 DNA: TGTGCCAGCAGCCAAACCGGGCCCCCGGCCGGATTGGAGACCCAGTACTTC
CDR3 protein: CASSQTGPPAGLETQYF

J gene: TRBJ1-5
D gene: NA
CDR3 length: 12
V gene: TRBV19
clone size: few
CDR3 DNA: TGTGCCAGCACTTCTAGCAATCAGCCCCAGCATTTT
CDR3 protein: CASTSSNQPQHF

J gene: TRBJ2-5
D gene: NA
CDR3 length: 13
V gene: TRBV10-3
clone size: few
CDR3 DNA: TGTGCCATCAGTGAAGGATCACAAGAGACCCAGTACTTC
CDR3 protein: CAISEGSQETQYF

J gene: TRBJ2-4
D gene: NA
CDR3 length: 16
V gene: TRBV11-1
clone size: few
CDR3 DNA: TGTGCCAGCAGCCTGACAGGTCCGCTAGCCAAAAACATTCAGTACTTC
CDR3 protein: CASSLTGPLAKNIQYF

J gene: TRBJ2-1
D gene: TRBD2
CDR3 length: 15
V gene: TRBV28
clone size: NA
CDR3 DNA: TGTGCCAGCGAAAGAGTAGCGGGGGCCTACAATGAGCAGTTCTTC
CDR3 protein: CASERVAGAYNEQFF

J gene: TRBJ2-4
D gene: NA
CDR3 length: 12
V gene: TRBV19
clone size: NA
CDR3 DNA: TGTGCCAGTAGGGCGGCCAAAAACATTCAGTACTTC
CDR3 protein: CASRAAKNIQYF